This T cell receptor beta chain was recovered during a study of T-cell memory formation after mild COVID-19. MiXCR, run by TCRdb on the 5' RACE reads, gives a single entry per CDR3 protein. The sample holds under 550,000 distinct CDR3 sequences; 15% to 20% are singletons and the top ten take 9% to 15%. The sample was PBMCs or a T cell subset sorted from them (not recorded which). The sequence came from an adult woman who had mild COVID-19 (a few samples of this study predate the infection). Cell type and time point are not known.

CDR3 loop: CASRGTGMGEQYF. Written as DNA, the CDR3 is TGTGCCAGCAGGGGGACGGGGATGGGGGAGCAGTACTTC. This rearrangement joins TRBV11-2 to TRBJ2-7, with D perhaps being TRBD1 or TRBD2 (5 bases each). Germline CDR1 reads SGHAT; CDR2 reads FQNNGV. The CDR3 sequence is 13 residues long. The V and J ends lost 6 bases and 7 bases respectively, with 16 bases between them.